A single sample gave rise to the 8 T cell receptor beta chains below, sequenced in a study of shared clonotypes between healthy human individuals. Data came from immunoSEQ multiplex PCR; TCRdb stores just in-frame clones and leaves some out. Of some 1.5 million clones listed, approximately 96% are singletons. The sample was naive CD4+ T cells sorted from blood. Regarding subset: CD45RA+ positively selected. These receptors all stem from a man between 25 and 39 years old in good health.

V and J are TRBV6-5 and TRBJ2-3, with D perhaps given as TRBD1 or TRBD2 (5 bases each). CDR1 is MNHEY and CDR2 is SVGAGI in the germline V gene. The CDR3 covers 15 residues. The V end lost 2 bases, the J end lost 2 bases, and 11 bases lay between the germline ends. DNA for the CDR3: TGTGCCAGCAGTTACCAATGGGGACCCACAGATACGCAGTATTTT. This encodes CASSYQWGPTDTQYF.

This sequence joins TRBV18 and TRBJ2-1; 12 bases agree with TRBD2. The CDR3 spans 20 residues. Germline lookup yields CDR1 KGHSH and CDR2 LQKENI. The J segment lost 0 bases and the V segment lost 0 bases, leaving 9 bases of the junction unmatched. The CDR3 region is CASSPPSGLAGFSSYNEQFF. CDR3 nucleotides: TGTGCCAGCTCACCACCATCCGGACTAGCGGGGTTTAGCTCCTACAATGAGCAGTTCTTC.

V gene TRBV29-1 combines with J gene TRBJ2-2; possibly TRBD1 for D (5 bases). The germline CDR1 and CDR2 sequences are SQVTM and ANQGSEA. Trimming took off 3 bases at V and 0 bases at J, with 14 bases between the two ends. The CDR3 runs 16 residues. In nucleotides, the CDR3 is TGCAGCGTTGAGGGGCGGACAAGCGCGAACACCGGGGAGCTGTTTTTT. Its protein is CSVEGRTSANTGELFF.

The CDR3, as DNA: TGTGCCAGCTCAGCGGCGTTGGACACTGAAGCTTTCTTT. The encoded protein is CASSAALDTEAFF. The V call is TRBV18, the J call TRBJ1-1; D not certain. The CDR3 length is 13 residues. The V end lost 5 bases, the J end lost 3 bases, and 10 bases lay between the germline ends. Germline V CDR1 and CDR2: KGHSH, LQKENI.

The V call is TRBV28, the J call TRBJ1-1; D unclear. V shed 4 bases and J shed 4 bases, with 10 bases lying between them. Looked up from germline, CDR1 is MDHEN and CDR2 is SYDVKM. This CDR3 region has 13 residues. CDR3 sequence (DNA): TGTGCCAGCAGTTCCATACTTAGCACTGAAGCTTTCTTT. Protein product: CASSSILSTEAFF.

The V gene is TRBV10-3, the J gene TRBJ2-3; D remains ambiguous. CDR1 and CDR2 (germline): ENHRY, SYGVKD. The CDR3 extends over 17 amino acids. Trimming removed 0 bases from V and 4 bases from J, with 17 bases in between. In DNA, the CDR3 is TGTGCCATCAGTGAGTCGATATCCAGTGGCTCGGCAGATACGCAGTATTTT. This translates into CAISESISSGSADTQYF.

J is TRBJ2-2 and V is TRBV28; D is perhaps TRBD2 (5 bases). The CDR3 consists of 14 residues. Germline lookup yields CDR1 MDHEN and CDR2 SYDVKM. Deletions cut 9 bases from V and 4 bases from J, with 15 bases between. The CDR3 DNA sequence: TGTGCCAGTTGCCCGGGAAGATGCACCGGGGAGCTGTTTTTT. It is translated as CASCPGRCTGELFF.

The CDR3 nucleotides read TGTGCCAGCTCACCACAAACGGGGGCCTACACCGGGGAGCTGTTTTTT. Residues: CASSPQTGAYTGELFF. V and J are TRBV18 and TRBJ2-2; D may be TRBD1 or TRBD2 (6 bases each). CDR3 length equals 16 residues. Germline V gene lookup returns CDR1 KGHSH and CDR2 LQKENI. Trimming removed 1 base at V and 3 bases at J, with 12 bases between.